There are many counts of the clone carrying this T cell receptor beta chain. Its antigen is still unknown. This sample stems from a study of T cells in Graves' hyperthyroidism and ophthalmopathy. Whole-study results and caveats: In blood, most of the thyroid clonotypes expanded above 0.001 were also present. By a 13 V-J model, ophthalmopathy was set apart from stable hyperthyroidism.

It was RNA transcripts that yielded the amplified TCR beta CDR3 regions. The TCR CDR3 was amplified in a first-round RT-PCR using the HTBI primer set. TCRdb ran MiXCR on the multiplex PCR reads and lists one entry per CDR3 protein. The sample records around 250,000 distinct CDR3 sequences, roughly 15% being singletons. Together with thyroid ultrasound, orbital computed tomography, serum thyroxine and TRAb, clinical symptoms were used for diagnoses. Using 10 ml of fresh peripheral blood, PBMCs were prepared. With 1 base removed from V and 8 bases from J, the gap between germline ends came to 12 bases. Germline V lookup: CDR1 SGHRS, CDR2 YFSETQ. The CDR3 has 14 residues.

Sequencing was done on a sample of blood. V gene TRBV5-1 combines with J gene TRBJ1-4; TRBD1 might be the D (5 bases). The TCR originated in a woman between 35 and 50 years old with Graves' hyperthyroidism that later progressed to Graves' ophthalmopathy. CDR3 protein: CASSLTGQSEKLFF. In nucleotides, the CDR3 is TGCGCCAGCAGCTTGACAGGTCAGAGCGAAAAACTGTTTTTT.